The 13 T cell receptor beta chains given below trace back to one sample, sequenced in a study of T cell repertoires in cytomegalovirus infection. What these receptors recognize is not known. TCRdb itself ran the reads through MiXCR, one entry per CDR3 protein. The table records approximately 990,000 distinct CDR3 sequences, around 32% of them present only once. The source material was cultured CD8+ T cells from PBMCs, sampled from culture after CMV antigen stimulation. The receptors here all came from a human donor in good health (CMV status not recorded). Some clones in this sample may be carry-over from other donors' samples.

This clonotype occurred a few times. This chain links TRBV4-1 with TRBJ2-1, with D unresolved. The CDR3 spans 14 residues. Trimming cost V 0 bases and J 16 bases, with 19 bases left between them. Germline CDR1 and CDR2: MGHRA and YSYEKL. The CDR3 loop is CASSQDNGSPRCFF. The CDR3, as DNA: TGCGCCAGCAGCCAAGATAACGGTAGCCCACGGTGCTTCTTC.

The chain is built from TRBV27 and TRBJ2-7, with D unclear. CDR1 is MNHEY and CDR2 is SMNVEV in the germline V gene (reference sequence). The V end was cut by 5 bases, the J end by 1 base, with 21 bases between. CDR3 length: 17 residues. The CDR3 sequence: CASSTSNFEGLSYEQYF. The DNA of the CDR3 is TGTGCCAGCAGTACCTCTAACTTTGAAGGCCTTTCCTACGAGCAGTACTTC.

This clonotype was counted only a few times. The rearrangement uses TRBV7-6 and TRBJ2-5; no clear D. CDR3 length: 14 amino acids. The V end lost 4 bases, the J end lost 5 bases, and 14 bases lay between the germline ends. From germline, CDR1 is SGHVS and CDR2 FNYEAQ. CDR3 nucleotide sequence: TGTGCCAGCAGCTACGGACCCCCACGGGAGACCCAGTACTTC. This codes for CASSYGPPRETQYF.

The chain employs TRBV5-4 and TRBJ1-2; the match to TRBD1 covers 7 bases. With V trimmed by 10 bases and J by 4 bases, 13 bases remained unmatched. The CDR3 has 14 amino acids. Germline CDR1 is SGHNT and CDR2 is YYREEE (reference sequence). CDR3 protein: CAGTNGEGAYGYTF. CDR3 coding DNA: TGTGCCGGCACCAATGGTGAGGGGGCCTATGGCTACACCTTC.

The count of this clonotype is one. A single base separates this from a much larger clone, so it may be a read error. J is TRBJ2-1 and V is TRBV7-9, with D maybe TRBD1 (5 bases). This CDR3 spans 13 amino acids. Per germline, CDR1 SEHNR and CDR2 FQNEAQ (reference sequence). Deletions cut 6 bases from V and 5 bases from J, with 11 bases between. This CDR3 is CASSWGCHNEQFF. In nucleotides, the CDR3 is TGTGCCAGCAGTTGGGGCTGCCACAATGAGCAGTTCTTC.

This chain connects TRBV28 to TRBJ2-7, with D perhaps given as TRBD1 or TRBD2 (5 bases each). Germline V gene lookup returns CDR1 MDHEN and CDR2 SYDVKM. V dropped 10 bases and J dropped 1 base, with 11 bases sitting between them. This CDR3 has 12 amino acids. The CDR3 spells CATGTVSYEQYV. The CDR3 nucleotides are TGTGCCACCGGGACGGTTTCCTACGAGCAGTACGTC.

This chain uses TRBV15 with TRBJ2-7; 9 bases line up with TRBD1. Trimming at V came to 5 bases and at J to 6 bases, leaving 8 bases not matched to a gene. The length of the CDR3 is 14 residues. CDR1 and CDR2 (germline): LNHNV, YYDKDF (reference sequence). The CDR3 DNA reads as TGTGCCACCAGCTTAGACAGGGGGTCACTCGAGCAGTACTTC. Translation: CATSLDRGSLEQYF.

The chain couples TRBV7-9 to TRBJ1-4; 8 bases agree with TRBD1. The CDR3 runs 16 residues. The junction had 9 bases not matched to a gene; V was cut back by 3 bases and J by 6 bases. Germline CDR1 and CDR2: SEHNR and FQNEAQ (reference sequence). CDR3 sequence (DNA): TGTGCCAGCAGCTTGAGTCGACAGGGGATTGATGAAAAACTGTTTTTT. Residues: CASSLSRQGIDEKLFF.

This clonotype was seen repeatedly, ten times or more. This rearrangement joins TRBV12-3 or TRBV12-4 to TRBJ1-3; tentatively, D is TRBD1 (6 bases). V lost 6 bases to trimming and J lost 2 bases, with 11 bases between them. The CDR3 extends over 14 amino acids. CDR3 bases: TGTGCCAGCAGCCGGGGGGGCACTGGAAACACCATATATTTT. It is translated as CASSRGGTGNTIYF.

This clonotype was picked up a small number of times. This rearrangement joins TRBV6-1 to TRBJ2-1; D not certain. CDR1 is MNHNS, CDR2 SASEGT, per germline. The CDR3 is made up of 17 amino acids. Between the trimmed V and J ends, which lost 1 base and 0 bases, there was a span of 13 bases. The CDR3 here is CASSEGGDPYSYNEQFF. CDR3 coding DNA: TGTGCCAGCAGTGAAGGTGGGGATCCCTACTCCTACAATGAGCAGTTCTTC.

This clonotype turned up a few times. The chain links TRBV6-1 to TRBJ2-7, with unresolved D. CDR1 and CDR2 from the germline V gene are MNHNS and SASEGT. CDR3 length: 12 residues. V lost 8 bases to trimming and J lost 7 bases, with 15 bases between them. CDR3 amino acids: CASLDGRREQYV. Written as DNA, the CDR3 is TGTGCCAGCCTGGACGGCCGCAGGGAGCAGTACGTC.

The chain uses TRBV7-9 and TRBJ2-5; 8 bases map to TRBD2. The germline CDR1 and CDR2 sequences are SEHNR and FQNEAQ (reference sequence). CDR3 length equals 16 residues. V lost 1 base to trimming and J lost 6 bases; unmatched junction nucleotides: 10. The DNA for the CDR3 is TGTGCCAGCAGCTTAGAACCCAGCGGGGGAACTAAGACCCAGTACTTC. Translating it yields CASSLEPSGGTKTQYF.

V is TRBV6-1 and J is TRBJ2-1; D assignment may be TRBD1 or TRBD2 (5 bases each). The V and J ends lost 4 bases and 9 bases respectively, with 16 bases between them. CDR1 and CDR2 (germline): MNHNS, SASEGT. This CDR3 region has 14 residues. The CDR3 protein is CASSGSPRGIEQFF. CDR3 in DNA: TGTGCCAGCAGTGGGTCCCCGAGGGGAATTGAGCAGTTCTTC.